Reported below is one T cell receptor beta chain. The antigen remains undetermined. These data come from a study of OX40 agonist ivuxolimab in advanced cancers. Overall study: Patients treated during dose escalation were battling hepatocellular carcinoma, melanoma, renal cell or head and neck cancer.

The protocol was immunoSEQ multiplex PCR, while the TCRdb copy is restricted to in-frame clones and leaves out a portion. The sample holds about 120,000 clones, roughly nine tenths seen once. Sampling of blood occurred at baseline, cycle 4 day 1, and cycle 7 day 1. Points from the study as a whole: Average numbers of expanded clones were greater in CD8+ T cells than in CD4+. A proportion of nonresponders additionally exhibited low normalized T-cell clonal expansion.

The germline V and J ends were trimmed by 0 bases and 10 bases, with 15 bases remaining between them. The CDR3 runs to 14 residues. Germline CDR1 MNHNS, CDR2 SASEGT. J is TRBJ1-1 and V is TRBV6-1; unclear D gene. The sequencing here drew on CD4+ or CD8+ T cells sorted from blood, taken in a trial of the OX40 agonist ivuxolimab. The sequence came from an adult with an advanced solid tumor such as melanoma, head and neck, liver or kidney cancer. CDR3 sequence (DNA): TGTGCCAGCAGTGAAGCGGGAAAAATCTTTGGAGCTTTCTTT. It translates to CASSEAGKIFGAFF.